This T cell receptor (beta chain) came from a study of OX40 agonist ivuxolimab in advanced cancers. Background on the study: Ivuxolimab was delivered to patients intravenously every 2 weeks at doses spanning 0.01 to 10 mg/kg. Aged roughly 23 to 80 with a mean of 60 years, they were approximately 79% male.

Notes on the study in general: CD8+ T cells showed, on average, more clonal expansion than CD4+ cells.

Remarks on this clone: Its antigen is still unknown.

Samples were taken at baseline and on day 1 of cycles 4 and 7. The assay was immunoSEQ multiplex PCR, and TCRdb's table has in-frame clones only and misses some. The table lists about 80,000 clones, approximately 86% of them singletons. The sequence was collected from an adult with an advanced solid tumor such as melanoma, head and neck, liver or kidney cancer. This material consisted of CD4+ or CD8+ T cells sorted from blood, taken in a trial of the OX40 agonist ivuxolimab.

In nucleotides, the CDR3 is TGTGCCAGCAGCTTGGATCGGCGGTACACAGATACGCAGTATTTT. Encoded protein: CASSLDRRYTDTQYF. The rearrangement uses TRBV5-6 and TRBJ2-3; D is undetermined. With 0 bases removed from V and 2 bases from J, the gap between germline ends came to 10 bases. CDR1 SGHDT and CDR2 YYEEEE come from the germline V gene. The CDR3 runs 15 residues.